The 7 T cell receptor beta chains below come from one sample, sequenced in a study of blood T cell repertoires in COVID-19. Assay used: immunoSEQ multiplex PCR; TCRdb lists only in-frame clones, some missing. The sample lists some 530,000 clones; 70% to 90% were seen once. The material sequenced was peripheral blood. These receptors all come from a human donor in a cohort sampled during active COVID-19.

J is TRBJ1-4 and V is TRBV28, with a weak D call TRBD1 (6 bases). This CDR3 region has 15 residues. V lost 5 bases and J lost 11, with 21 bases in between. Germline V lookup: CDR1 MDHEN, CDR2 SYDVKM. The CDR3 reads CASSRGGTLPNKLFF. Here the CDR3 DNA reads TGTGCCAGCAGTAGGGGGGGGACGCTTCCCAACAAACTGTTTTTT.

The chain uses TRBV28 and TRBJ2-1, with 8 bases identical to TRBD2. The CDR3 has 15 amino acids. J lost 9 bases, V lost 3 bases, and 10 bases had no gene match. CDR1 and CDR2 (germline): MDHEN, SYDVKM. CDR3 in DNA: TGTGCCAGCAGTTTCAAAGGACTAGCTCGACGTGAGCAGTTCTTC. Translation gives CASSFKGLARREQFF.

J is TRBJ1-1 and V is TRBV30; no firm D call. This CDR3 has 14 residues. The V end lost 2 bases, the J end lost 2 bases, and 12 bases lay between the germline ends. CDR1 and CDR2 (germline): GTSNPN, SVGIG (reference sequence). DNA for the CDR3: TGTGCCTGGAGTCGTACACGGACTAACACTGAAGCTTTCTTT. It encodes CAWSRTRTNTEAFF. Drawing the rest from reference TRBV30 and TRBJ1-1, the complete variable domain is SQTIHQWPATLVQPVGSPLSLECTVEGTSNPNLYWYRQAAGRGLQLLFYSVGIGQISSEVPQNLSASRPQDRQFILSSKKLLLSDSGFYLCAWSRTRTNTEAFFGQGTRLTVV.

Regarding this clone: The same CDR3 also results from other DNA sequences found in this sample. This sequence joins TRBV2 and TRBJ2-5, with a weak D call TRBD1 (6 bases). The CDR3 contains 12 residues. The germline V gene encodes CDR1 SNHLY and CDR2 FYNNEI. Trimming removed 3 bases from V and 5 bases from J, with 7 bases in between. The CDR3 nucleotides read TGTGCCAGCAGTGACAGGGGCGAGACCCAGTACTTC. Encoded protein: CASSDRGETQYF.

The CDR3 DNA reads TGTGCCAGCTCACCAGGGACAGGGAAGGTCTCACCCCTCCACTTT. It specifies CASSPGTGKVSPLHF. The V and J genes are TRBV18 and TRBJ1-6; 9 bases fit TRBD1. J lost 10 bases, V lost 2 bases, and 6 bases had no gene match. The germline V gene has CDR1 KGHSH and CDR2 LQKENI. CDR3 length: 15 amino acids.

The chain couples TRBV6-5 to TRBJ2-3; D is unresolved. V was trimmed by 4 bases and J by 2 bases, leaving 7 bases between them. The CDR3 is made up of 13 amino acids. Germline values: CDR1 MNHEY, CDR2 SVGAGI. For the CDR3, the DNA is TGTGCCAGCAGTTGGGCGAACACAGATACGCAGTATTTT. It codes for CASSWANTDTQYF.

V gene TRBV11-3 combines with J gene TRBJ2-3; D ambiguous. V was shortened by 5 bases and J by 5 bases, with 11 bases between the two germline ends. CDR3 length: 13 amino acids. Germline V gene data show CDR1 as SGHNT and CDR2 as YENEEA. The DNA for the CDR3 is TGTGCCAGCAGCCTTCGTTCGGGAGATACGCAGTATTTT. This sequence encodes CASSLRSGDTQYF. The full variable domain, in which reference TRBV11-3 and TRBJ2-3 provide the parts outside the CDR3, is EAGVVQSPRYKIIEKKQPVAFWCNPISGHNTLYWYLQNLGQGPELLIRYENEEAVDDSQLPKDRFSAERLKGVDSTLKIQPAELGDSAVYLCASSLRSGDTQYFGPGTRLTVL.